These T cell receptor beta chains were read from a single sample in a study of T-cell memory formation after mild COVID-19. TCRdb reprocessed the 5' RACE reads with MiXCR, giving one entry per CDR3 protein. The sample holds about 210,000 distinct CDR3 sequences; under 30% are singletons and the top ten take more than 9.5%. Sample: PBMCs or a T cell subset sorted from them (not recorded which). These receptors all stem from an adult woman who had mild COVID-19 (a few samples of this study predate the infection). Cell type and time point are not known. The CDR3 runs from the conserved cysteine through the conserved F or W. The D gene is left open where the match is weak. Clone size is shown for a subset of rows, as once, few, many or a class of expanded clone.

j_call v_call d_call clone_size cdr3_nt cdr3_aa
TRBJ2-7 TRBV5-5 TRBD2 few TGTGCCAGCAGCCCTGGACTAGCGGGAGGGCCAGCCGTCCACGAGCAGTACTTC CASSPGLAGGPAVHEQYF
TRBJ1-1 TRBV5-6 - few TGTGCCAGCAGCGCGGCCGGGGGCCTGAACACTGAAGCTTTCTTT CASSAAGGLNTEAFF
TRBJ1-5 TRBV7-2 - - TGTGCCAGCAGCCCAGACAGGAATAGCAATCAGCCCCAGCATTTT CASSPDRNSNQPQHF
TRBJ2-7 TRBV5-1 TRBD1 - TGCGCCAGCAGCCCCCCGGACAGGGGAGATTACGAGCAGTACTTC CASSPPDRGDYEQYF
TRBJ2-7 TRBV29-1 TRBD2 - TGCAGCGTTGAGGTACTAGCGGGAGTCGGCGAGCAGTACTTC CSVEVLAGVGEQYF
TRBJ1-3 TRBV5-5 - - TGTGCCAGCGCTCTGGCAGGGGCTGGAAACACCATATATTTT CASALAGAGNTIYF
TRBJ2-1 TRBV4-2 TRBD2 - TGTGCCAGCAGCCAAGAACTAGCGGGGGAATACAATGAGCAGTTCTTC CASSQELAGEYNEQFF
TRBJ2-6 TRBV11-2 - few TGTGCCAGCAGTTCCGCTGGGGCCAACGTCCTGACTTTC CASSSAGANVLTF
TRBJ1-5 TRBV29-1 - - TGCAGCGTTGCCCCGAATAGCAATCAGCCCCAGCATTTT CSVAPNSNQPQHF
TRBJ2-1 TRBV24-1 - - TGTGCCACCAGTGATTCGAAGGGATTATACAATGAGCAGTTCTTC CATSDSKGLYNEQFF
TRBJ2-1 TRBV7-3 TRBD1 few TGTGCCAGCAGCTTAAATCCAGGGGGCTCCTACAATGAGCAGTTCTTC CASSLNPGGSYNEQFF
TRBJ1-2 TRBV7-9 TRBD1 few TGTGCCAGCATCACCGGGACAGGGTTCCTACCCTATGGCTACACCTTC CASITGTGFLPYGYTF
TRBJ2-3 TRBV3-1 - once TGTGACAGCAGCCTACTTGGGGATACGCAGTATTTT CDSSLLGDTQYF
TRBJ2-7 TRBV24-1 - - TGTGCCACCAGTTTCGGGGTAGGCGAGCAGTACTTC CATSFGVGEQYF
TRBJ2-5 TRBV24-1 TRBD2 - TGTGCCACCAGTCTCGGCGCGGGGGGGCCCCAAGAGACCCAGTACTTC CATSLGAGGPQETQYF
TRBJ1-2 TRBV5-4 TRBD1 - TGTGCCAGCAGCTTGGGAGGTGGACAGGGAGCCAACTATGGCTACACCTTC CASSLGGGQGANYGYTF
TRBJ2-7 TRBV3-1 - - TGTGCCAGCAGCCAAGAAATGCTACAGGGTTACGAGCAGTACTTC CASSQEMLQGYEQYF
TRBJ2-1 TRBV7-2 TRBD2 - TGTGCCAGCAGCTCAAGGAGCGGGGACGCTGAGCAGTTCTTC CASSSRSGDAEQFF
TRBJ2-3 TRBV20-1 TRBD1 few TGCAGTGCTGGATCAACAGGGGGCTGGACAGATACGCAGTATTTT CSAGSTGGWTDTQYF